The entry that follows covers one T cell receptor beta chain sequence. The repertoire was sequenced with immunoSEQ multiplex PCR; TCRdb's copy has only in-frame clones and lacks some. The sample has roughly 160,000 clones, around 83% seen once; the top ten hold under 6%. This record comes from a study of blood T cell repertoires in COVID-19. This CDR3 is built from 16 residues. The germline V gene has CDR1 MNHEY and CDR2 SMNVEV (reference sequence). V shed 6 bases and J shed 3 bases, with 20 bases lying between them. The clonotype comes from a woman in her 50s with COVID-19, enrolled during active disease. This chain uses TRBV27 with TRBJ1-2, with no clear D. The sample taken for sequencing was peripheral blood. The CDR3 sequence is CASSRFTQTRYYGYTF. The DNA of the CDR3 is TGTGCCAGCAGCCGATTTACCCAAACACGCTACTATGGCTACACCTTC.